Described below is a single T cell receptor (beta chain) sequence and its context. Its antigen is unknown. It was the 120-subject validation cohort, separate from the approximately 690-subject first cohort, to which the donors belonged. This record comes from a study of cytomegalovirus exposure and HLA in healthy donors. Points from the study as a whole: Rare TCR sequences predominated, though certain public TCRs were found in many donors. As was reported, the classifier diagnosed cytomegalovirus status with high specificity and sensitivity. Listed as cytomegalovirus-associated were 150 to 200 TCR beta chains.

The CDR3 is 14 residues long. Trimming removed 1 base from V and 5 bases from J, with 11 bases in between. Germline V gene sequence: CDR1 MNHNS, CDR2 SASEGT. Profiling relied on immunoSEQ multiplex PCR, and the TCRdb table lists in-frame clones only, not all of them. This table holds about 130,000 clones, 89% found once. The chain employs TRBV6-1 and TRBJ1-1; D is unclear. This clonotype originated in a young woman in good health and CMV-seropositive. Sequences were obtained from PBMCs. CDR3: CASSEEAGRTEAFF. As DNA, the CDR3 is TGTGCCAGCAGTGAAGAGGCGGGGAGGACTGAAGCTTTCTTT.